This T cell receptor beta chain is drawn from a study of CD8+ T cells in alopecia areata. Extraction and reverse transcription of RNA yielded cDNA as the sequencing template. Sequencing was performed with immunoSEQ multiplex PCR; in TCRdb, only in-frame clones are kept and a portion is missing. The profile covers 150,000 to 200,000 clones, with about 51% appearing a single time and about a tenth taken by the ten largest. There are 11 residues in the CDR3. V shed 7 bases and J shed 3 bases, with 10 bases lying between them. Germline lookup yields CDR1 DFQATT and CDR2 SNEGSKA (reference sequence). Treatment specified: oral pan-JAK inhibitor, 5-10 mg twice daily. Both CD4+ and CD8+ T cells were separated by sorting PBMCs.

The chain employs TRBV20-1 and TRBJ2-7; the D gene is possibly TRBD1 (5 bases). Sequenced material: CD8+ T cells sorted from blood, taken around week 54, from a patient treated with tofacitinib. This TCR came from a human donor with alopecia areata. This CDR3 reads CSVTEIYEQYF. The CDR3 coding sequence is TGCAGTGTGACAGAAATCTACGAGCAGTACTTC.